This T cell receptor (beta chain) was recorded in a study of CD8 T cells in ankylosing spondylitis. Study-level points and caveats: Prior literature has documented some motif variants in synovial fluid and blood from reactive arthritis.

J lost 4 bases, V lost 1 base, and 3 bases had no gene match. CDR3 length: 14 amino acids. Germline V lookup: CDR1 MNHEY, CDR2 SVGEGT. TCRdb itself ran the 5' RACE reads through MiXCR, one entry per CDR3 protein. Here the sample spans roughly 230,000 distinct CDR3 sequences, approximately 20% being singletons. This clonotype was counted many times. The antigen remains unidentified. The sequencing input was blood, either unsorted or a sorted T cell fraction (not recorded which). The chain couples TRBV6-2 or TRBV6-3 to TRBJ1-2, with TRBD1 matching over 7 bases. This sequence was found in a male donor with ankylosing spondylitis or in good health (not recorded which). CDR3 loop: CASSYLGQPYGYTF. As DNA, the CDR3 is TGTGCCAGCAGTTACTTGGGACAGCCCTATGGCTACACCTTC.